This T cell receptor beta chain was profiled in a study of blood T cells in healthy people across ages. This clonotype was observed at least ten times. Germline CDR1 reads SGHTA; CDR2 reads FQGNSA. Trimming shortened V by 5 bases and J by 0 bases, and 1 base separated the two germline ends. This CDR3 has 11 residues. A sample-barcoded 5' primer and a J-beta primer mix were used in a second PCR of roughly 7 to 12 cycles. TCRdb passed the 5' RACE reads through MiXCR, listing each CDR3 protein once. The repertoire holds approximately 490,000 distinct CDR3 sequences, with less than 25% as singletons. In addition, the sample was reused for a study of T cells of mothers and their children.

The chain is built from TRBV7-2 and TRBJ2-5; D gene uncertain. The specimen was blood. This sequence was found in a boy younger than 18 in good health. CDR3 region: CASSNQETQYF. The CDR3 DNA sequence: TGTGCCAGCAGCAACCAAGAGACCCAGTACTTC.